The 27 T cell receptor beta chains below all came from one sample that was sequenced in a study of high-grade serous ovarian cancer treatment subgroups. Clones were sequenced by immunoSEQ multiplex PCR, and TCRdb holds only the in-frame ones, with some missing. The sample records some 3,100 clones, about 69% being singletons. The tumor samples were collected prior to definitive surgery or chemotherapy. Sequenced input: tumor tissue. These receptors came from a human donor with high-grade serous ovarian cancer.

This clone was counted between two and nine times. The chain couples TRBV19 to TRBJ2-2; 8 bases match TRBD2. Germline CDR1 and CDR2: LNHDA and SQIVND (reference sequence). V shed 2 bases, J shed 6 bases, and the junction held 8 bases outside the gene matches. The CDR3 extends over 16 amino acids. CDR3 loop: CASSIRLGTSAGELFF. CDR3 DNA: TGTGCCAGTAGTATAAGATTAGGGACTAGTGCCGGGGAGCTGTTTTTT.

This chain links TRBV29-1 with TRBJ1-3; D uncertain. Germline CDR1 and CDR2: SQVTM and ANQGSEA. The CDR3 length is 14 residues. V lost 5 bases and J 2 bases, leaving 13 bases between the germline ends. The CDR3 loop reads CSVLGIAAGNTIYF. The CDR3 nucleotides read TGCAGCGTTTTAGGGATTGCCGCTGGAAACACCATATATTTT.

The chain uses TRBV28 and TRBJ2-7; TRBD1 is a possible D gene (5 bases). The V end was cut by 7 bases, the J end by 3 bases, with 13 bases between. The CDR3 covers 13 residues. CDR1 is MDHEN and CDR2 is SYDVKM in the germline V gene. The CDR3 spells CASNLDRNYEQYF. DNA of the CDR3: TGTGCCAGCAACCTAGACAGAAACTACGAGCAGTACTTC. Complete variable domain (other parts from reference TRBV28 and TRBJ2-7): DVKVTQSSRYLVKRTGEKVFLECVQDMDHENMFWYRQDPGLGLRLIYFSYDVKMKEKGDIPEGYSVSREKKERFSLILESASTNQTSMYLCASNLDRNYEQYFGPGTRLTVT.

This chain connects TRBV10-3 to TRBJ2-4; D not resolved. The V gene lost 3 bases and the J gene lost 6 bases, with 9 bases spanning the gap. CDR1 and CDR2 (germline): ENHRY, SYGVKD. CDR3 size: 13 residues. CDR3 DNA sequence: TGTGCCATCAGTGAAACAGTGTCAAACATTCAGTACTTC. This codes for CAISETVSNIQYF.

The chain is built from TRBV4-2 and TRBJ2-1, with D possibly being TRBD2 (6 bases). CDR1 is LGHNA and CDR2 is YNFKEQ in the germline V gene. The CDR3 is made up of 16 amino acids. Trimming removed 0 bases at V and 7 bases at J, with 16 bases between. The CDR3 nucleotides read TGTGCCAGCAGCCAAGATGGCCCGGACTACAGGAATGAGCAGTTCTTC. It specifies CASSQDGPDYRNEQFF.

This clone came up a few times. V is TRBV6-6 and J is TRBJ1-3; D is unresolved. Between the trimmed V and J ends, which lost 8 bases and 0 bases, there was a span of 14 bases. Germline values: CDR1 MNHNY, CDR2 SVGAGI (reference sequence). The CDR3 loop spans 15 amino acids. The CDR3 protein is CASHGQVNSGNTIYF. CDR3 sequence (DNA): TGTGCCAGCCACGGGCAGGTTAACTCTGGAAACACCATATATTTT.

The chain employs TRBV11-1 and TRBJ2-5; a possible D gene is TRBD2 (6 bases). V dropped 5 bases and J dropped 4 bases, with 14 bases sitting between them. Germline CDR1 and CDR2: SGHAT and FQDESV (reference sequence). This CDR3 spans 14 amino acids. This CDR3 is CASSPRAGSETQYF. The CDR3, as DNA: TGTGCCAGCAGCCCCCGTGCGGGGTCAGAGACCCAGTACTTC.

The chain joins TRBV28 to TRBJ2-1; D gene unclear. Germline V CDR1 and CDR2: MDHEN, SYDVKM. V was cut by 3 bases and J by 6 bases, with 6 bases left in between. CDR3 length: 12 amino acids. CDR3 nucleotide sequence: TGTGCCAGCAGTTTGGTAGGCAATGAGCAGTTCTTC. Encoded protein: CASSLVGNEQFF.

The gene calls are TRBV19 and TRBJ1-5, with D hard to call. Per the germline V gene, CDR1 is LNHDA and CDR2 is SQIVND (reference sequence). The CDR3 has 14 amino acids. V was cut by 5 bases and J by 4 bases, with 12 bases left in between. The CDR3 sequence is CASSLASLNQPQHF. The CDR3 DNA reads as TGTGCCAGTAGTTTGGCCAGCCTTAATCAGCCCCAGCATTTT. Full variable domain (missing parts from reference TRBV19 and TRBJ1-5): DGGITQSPKYLFRKEGQNVTLSCEQNLNHDAMYWYRQDPGQGLRLIYYSQIVNDFQKGDIAEGYSVSREKKESFPLTVTSAQKNPTAFYLCASSLASLNQPQHFGDGTRLSIL.

The J gene is TRBJ2-7, the V gene TRBV4-3; D tentatively reads TRBD1 or TRBD2 (6 bases each). The CDR3 contains 12 residues. The germline V gene has CDR1 LGHNA and CDR2 YSLEER. V gave up 2 bases and J gave up 7 bases, with 9 bases separating them. CDR3 sequence reads: CASSQIGGEQYF. CDR3 nucleotides: TGCGCCAGCAGCCAAATAGGGGGGGAGCAGTACTTC.

V and J are TRBV5-1 and TRBJ2-1; perhaps TRBD1 as D (6 bases). Trimming pared 3 bases from V and 6 bases from J, leaving 22 bases between. Germline CDR1 and CDR2: SGHRS and YFSETQ. The CDR3 totals 17 residues. CDR3 region: CASSWGRAGSKANEQFF. DNA of the CDR3: TGCGCCAGCAGCTGGGGGCGTGCGGGCAGCAAGGCCAATGAGCAGTTCTTC. The variable domain in full, completed from reference TRBV5-1 and TRBJ2-1, reads KAGVTQTPRYLIKTRGQQVTLSCSPISGHRSVSWYQQTPGQGLQFLFEYFSETQRNKGNFPGRFSGRQFSNSRSEMNVSTLELGDSALYLCASSWGRAGSKANEQFFGPGTRLTVL.

This clone was seen just once. The rearrangement joins TRBV28 to TRBJ1-1; perhaps TRBD1 as D (6 bases). V lost 8 bases to trimming and J lost 5 bases, with 12 bases between them. The germline V gene has CDR1 MDHEN and CDR2 SYDVKM. This CDR3 spans 12 amino acids. DNA of the CDR3: TGTGCCAGCCGAGGGGGGCTTACTGAAGCTTTCTTT. This codes for CASRGGLTEAFF.

This rearrangement joins TRBV7-9 to TRBJ2-1, with 10 bases matching TRBD2. In germline, CDR1 is SEHNR, CDR2 FQNEAQ (reference sequence). The CDR3 sequence is 15 residues long. V was clipped by 5 bases and J by 5 bases; unmatched bases: 6. The DNA for the CDR3 is TGTGCCAGCAGCGGTACTAGCGGGACGCACAATGAGCAGTTCTTC. Encoded protein: CASSGTSGTHNEQFF.

The chain has TRBV19 and TRBJ2-1; tentatively, D is TRBD1 or TRBD2 (6 bases each). V was pared by 3 bases and J by 6 bases, with 18 bases between. Germline lookup yields CDR1 LNHDA and CDR2 SQIVND (reference sequence). This CDR3 comprises 16 residues. The CDR3 here is CASSIWGAGMSNEQFF. The DNA of the CDR3 is TGTGCCAGTAGTATCTGGGGGGCCGGGATGAGCAATGAGCAGTTCTTC.

V usage is TRBV5-6 and J usage is TRBJ2-5; D is perhaps TRBD1 or TRBD2 (5 bases each). Germline CDR1 and CDR2: SGHDT and YYEEEE. This CDR3 contains 13 residues. The ends were cut back, 3 bases at V and 4 bases at J, with 10 bases in the middle. CDR3: CASSSDGAETQYF. The CDR3 DNA is TGTGCCAGCAGCTCCGACGGGGCAGAGACCCAGTACTTC.

This chain links TRBV4-3 with TRBJ1-3; D possibly corresponds to TRBD1 (6 bases). V shed 4 bases and J shed 0 bases, with 13 bases lying between them. The CDR3 totals 16 residues. Germline V gives CDR1 LGHNA, CDR2 YSLEER. CDR3 nucleotides: TGCGCCAGCAGCCCCCGGACAGACCACTCTGGAAACACCATATATTTT. This gives the protein CASSPRTDHSGNTIYF.

The CDR3 reads CASSTRRLAGSSGANVLTF. As DNA, the CDR3 is TGCGCCAGCAGCACCCGACGACTAGCGGGAAGCTCTGGGGCCAACGTCCTGACTTTC. J is TRBJ2-6 and V is TRBV4-3, with TRBD2 matching over 11 bases. After removal of 5 bases from V and 0 bases from J, the junction contained 9 bases not matched to a gene. The CDR3 contains 19 residues. The germline V gene has CDR1 LGHNA and CDR2 YSLEER.

This chain connects TRBV20-1 to TRBJ2-1; no definite D call. Per germline, CDR1 DFQATT and CDR2 SNEGSKA (reference sequence). The CDR3 sequence is 11 residues long. V lost 6 bases, J lost 4 bases, and 7 bases lay in between. The CDR3 region has the DNA TGCAGTGCCAGCGAGTACAATGAGCAGTTCTTC. It encodes CSASEYNEQFF.

The rearrangement uses TRBV28 and TRBJ1-1; no clear D gene. V lost 6 bases to trimming and J lost 5 bases, with 16 bases between them. From germline, CDR1 is MDHEN and CDR2 SYDVKM. This CDR3 comprises 14 residues. The DNA of the CDR3 is TGTGCCAGCAGGGAAAGGGTATTTGTGACTGAAGCTTTCTTT. Translated, it gives CASRERVFVTEAFF.

The chain carries TRBV27 and TRBJ2-5, with D possibly TRBD2 on 5 matching bases. V was cut by 5 bases and J by 2 bases, with 9 bases left in between. The germline gives CDR1 MNHEY, CDR2 SMNVEV (reference sequence). The CDR3 runs to 13 residues. The CDR3 sequence: CASSIREQETQYF. The CDR3 DNA reads TGTGCCAGCAGTATAAGGGAGCAAGAGACCCAGTACTTC.

The genes are TRBV19 and TRBJ2-1, with D maybe TRBD1 (5 bases). CDR1 is LNHDA and CDR2 is SQIVND in the germline V gene (reference sequence). The V end was cut by 2 bases, the J end by 5 bases, with 7 bases between. The CDR3 contains 13 residues. In DNA form, the CDR3 reads TGTGCCAGTAGTATAAGACAGAACAATGAGCAGTTCTTC. Translated: CASSIRQNNEQFF.

A note on this clone: The sample contains more than one DNA sequence encoding this CDR3. The gene calls are TRBV9 and TRBJ2-7; possible D gene TRBD1, 6 bases. V lost 3 bases and J lost 3, with 13 bases in between. CDR1 is SGDLS, CDR2 YYNGEE, per germline. This CDR3 region has 14 residues. CDR3 in amino acids: CASSAGTTSYEQYF. For the CDR3, the DNA is TGTGCCAGCAGCGCCGGGACAACGAGCTACGAGCAGTACTTC. Full variable domain (missing parts from reference TRBV9 and TRBJ2-7): DSGVTQTPKHLITATGQRVTLRCSPRSGDLSVYWYQQSLDQGLQFLIQYYNGEERAKGNILERFSAQQFPDLHSELNLSSLELGDSALYFCASSAGTTSYEQYFGPGTRLTVT.

The chain links TRBV6-5 to TRBJ2-3, with TRBD2 identical over 9 bases. Per germline, CDR1 MNHEY and CDR2 SVGAGI. The CDR3 consists of 16 residues. The junction had 3 bases not matched to a gene; V was cut back by 0 bases and J by 2 bases. The CDR3 sequence is CASSYSREGTTDTQYF. CDR3 bases: TGTGCCAGCAGTTACTCGCGGGAGGGAACCACAGATACGCAGTATTTT.

This clone was observed a few times. The genes are TRBV11-2 and TRBJ2-6, with 7 bases identical to TRBD1. Germline-derived CDR1 and CDR2 are SGHAT and FQNNGV. V lost 10 bases, J lost 0 bases, and 9 bases stayed unmatched. The CDR3 contains 16 residues. In nucleotides, the CDR3 is TGTGCCACCCGAGACAGGGCTAACTCTGGGGCCAACGTCCTGACTTTC. Its protein product is CATRDRANSGANVLTF.

The chain carries TRBV10-2 and TRBJ2-3, with TRBD2 identical over 7 bases. Germline trimming cut 8 bases from V and 6 bases from J; bases unmatched to any gene: 5. In germline, CDR1 is WSHSY, CDR2 SAAADI. The CDR3 has 12 amino acids. The CDR3 sequence: CASSAGADTQYF. The CDR3, as DNA: TGCGCCAGCTCTGCGGGAGCCGATACGCAGTATTTT.

The rearrangement uses TRBV28 and TRBJ2-7; 7 bases line up with TRBD1. Germline CDR1 and CDR2: MDHEN and SYDVKM. The V segment lost 3 bases and the J segment 4 bases; nucleotides outside the gene matches: 9. The CDR3 length is 15 residues. The CDR3 region has the DNA TGTGCCAGCAGTTTGGGTCCGGGACAGTTATACGAGCAGTACTTC. It is translated as CASSLGPGQLYEQYF.

This rearrangement joins TRBV18 to TRBJ2-6; the D gene could be TRBD1 or TRBD2 (6 bases each). The CDR3 spans 20 residues. V was shortened by 2 bases and J by 0 bases, with 20 bases between the two germline ends. Germline CDR1 is KGHSH and CDR2 is LQKENI. Here the CDR3 reads CASSPSGAVSSGSGANVLTF. The CDR3 bases are TGTGCCAGCTCACCATCGGGGGCGGTCAGCTCTGGCTCTGGGGCCAACGTCCTGACTTTC.